The 27 T cell receptor beta chains below come from one sample, sequenced in a study of T-cell memory formation after mild COVID-19. Via MiXCR, TCRdb re-called the 5' RACE reads, giving one row per CDR3 protein. The sample contains 250,000 to 300,000 distinct CDR3 sequences, around a sixth of which appear only once. The sequencing sample was made of PBMCs or a T cell subset sorted from them (not recorded which). Source of these receptors: a man between 18 and 35 years old who had mild COVID-19 (a few samples of this study predate the infection). Cell type and time point are not known.

This clonotype was picked up many times. J is TRBJ2-6 and V is TRBV5-5, with D unresolved. Looked up from germline, CDR1 is SGHKS and CDR2 is YYEKEE (reference sequence). V lost 5 bases, J lost 0 bases, and 12 bases lay in between. The CDR3 has 16 residues. The CDR3 sequence: CASRQVMVSGANVLTF. CDR3 nucleotides: TGTGCCAGCAGGCAGGTTATGGTCTCTGGGGCCAACGTCCTGACTTTC.

In this sample, this clonotype turned up a few times. This rearrangement joins TRBV7-8 to TRBJ2-3; the D is unclear. Germline assignment: CDR1 SGHVS and CDR2 FQNEAQ. Trimming took off 6 bases at V and 2 bases at J, with 6 bases between the two ends. CDR3 size: 12 residues. The CDR3 region has the DNA TGTGCCAGCAGGGAGCTCACAGATACGCAGTATTTT. It codes for CASRELTDTQYF.

In its sample, this clonotype was seen a few times. The chain has TRBV12-3 or TRBV12-4 and TRBJ1-1; 9 bases are shared with TRBD1. V shed 6 bases, J shed 8 bases, and the junction held 13 bases outside the gene matches. The CDR3 sequence is 15 residues long. The CDR3 reads CASSPRDRVFLEAFF. As DNA, the CDR3 is TGTGCCAGCAGCCCGCGGGACAGGGTTTTCTTGGAAGCTTTCTTT.

Concerning this clonotype itself: One end of the junction fails to match germline, which may point to a read error. The CDR3 protein is CASSLDAGTRSETQYF. In DNA, the CDR3 is TGTGCCAGCAGCCTAGATGCCGGGACTAGGAGTGAGACCCAGTACTTC. V and J are TRBV11-2 and TRBJ2-5; 8 bases are shared with TRBD2. CDR1 and CDR2 (germline): SGHAT, FQNNGV. The CDR3 contains 16 residues.

J is TRBJ2-3 and V is TRBV11-2, with TRBD1 matching 9 bases. Germline assignment: CDR1 SGHAT and CDR2 FQNNGV. The CDR3 contains 16 residues. J gave up 5 bases and V 5 bases, and 11 bases lay outside the gene matches. The CDR3 sequence is CASSRQTGGVQDTQYF. The CDR3 DNA reads TGTGCCAGCAGCCGGCAAACAGGGGGCGTTCAAGATACGCAGTATTTT. The full variable domain, in which reference TRBV11-2 and TRBJ2-3 provide the parts outside the CDR3, is EAGVAQSPRYKIIEKRQSVAFWCNPISGHATLYWYQQILGQGPKLLIQFQNNGVVDDSQLPKDRFSAERLKGVDSTLKIQPAKLEDSAVYLCASSRQTGGVQDTQYFGPGTRLTVL.

Ten or more counts support this clonotype. The chain carries TRBV3-1 and TRBJ2-3; D might be TRBD1 (6 bases). Germline CDR1 reads LGHDT; CDR2 reads YNNKEL (reference sequence). V was clipped by 4 bases and J by 2 bases, with 13 bases between them. The CDR3 covers 15 residues. This CDR3 reads CASSLRTDNTDTQYF. CDR3 nucleotide sequence: TGTGCCAGCAGCCTTCGGACAGACAACACAGATACGCAGTATTTT.

The chain is built from TRBV19 and TRBJ2-3; 7 bases line up with TRBD2. V lost 7 bases to trimming and J lost 3 bases; unmatched junction nucleotides: 7. The CDR3 has 14 residues. Germline V gives CDR1 LNHDA, CDR2 SQIVND (reference sequence). The DNA of the CDR3 is TGTGCCAGTAAGCGGGGCTTGGGGACAGATACGCAGTATTTT. Its protein is CASKRGLGTDTQYF.

The chain links TRBV7-9 to TRBJ1-3; D not resolved. There are 13 residues in the CDR3. The V and J ends lost 1 base and 4 bases respectively, with 5 bases between them. Germline CDR1 SEHNR, CDR2 FQNEAQ (reference sequence). The DNA of the CDR3 is TGTGCCAGCAGCTTAGAGGCGGGAAACACCATATATTTT. Translating it yields CASSLEAGNTIYF. The variable domain in full, with the rest retrieved from reference TRBV7-9 and TRBJ1-3, is DTGVSQNPRHKITKRGQNVTFRCDPISEHNRLYWYRQTLGQGPEFLTYFQNEAQLEKSRLLSDRFSAERPKGSFSTLEIQRTEQGDSAMYLCASSLEAGNTIYFGEGSWLTVV.

This chain links TRBV6-5 with TRBJ2-3; 12 positions match TRBD2. Germline V gene lookup returns CDR1 MNHEY and CDR2 SVGAGI. After removal of 5 bases from V and 7 bases from J, the junction contained 4 bases not matched to a gene. The CDR3 extends over 14 amino acids. The CDR3 DNA is TGTGCCAGCAGTCTAGCGGGGGGGCCTTATACGCAGTATTTT. This encodes CASSLAGGPYTQYF.

This chain joins TRBV5-6 and TRBJ1-2, with 8 bases lining up with TRBD1. Germline V gene data show CDR1 as SGHDT and CDR2 as YYEEEE. The CDR3 spans 14 residues. Germline trimming cut 4 bases from V and 5 bases from J; bases unmatched to any gene: 7. The CDR3 DNA reads as TGTGCCAGCAGCCTCCCGGGACAGGTATATGGCTACACCTTC. Translating it yields CASSLPGQVYGYTF.

This clonotype was picked up a small number of times. This chain uses TRBV2 with TRBJ2-5; 8 nucleotides line up with TRBD2. The CDR3 sequence is 14 residues long. CDR1 is SNHLY and CDR2 is FYNNEI in the germline V gene. V lost 4 bases and J lost 7; bases outside the gene matches: 8. The CDR3 is CASSGAAAGVTQYF. The CDR3 coding sequence is TGTGCCAGCAGTGGGGCAGCAGCGGGGGTGACCCAGTACTTC.

V gene TRBV5-1 combines with J gene TRBJ2-5; 7 nucleotides agree with TRBD1. The germline gives CDR1 SGHRS, CDR2 YFSETQ. V dropped 4 bases and J dropped 1; count of bases not matched to a gene: 4. The CDR3 is made up of 14 amino acids. The CDR3 DNA sequence: TGCGCCAGCAGCAACGGGGACAGCCAAGAGACCCAGTACTTC. Translation: CASSNGDSQETQYF.

The J gene is TRBJ2-2, the V gene TRBV5-1, with D possibly being TRBD2 (6 bases). CDR1 and CDR2 (germline): SGHRS, YFSETQ. This CDR3 comprises 13 residues. Trimming stripped 4 bases from V and 5 bases from J, with 9 bases between. The CDR3 region has the DNA TGCGCCAGCAGCCGGGAGAGGACCGGGGAGCTGTTTTTT. Encoded protein: CASSRERTGELFF.

This clonotype has more than one count but fewer than ten. The gene calls are TRBV18 and TRBJ2-7; D is undetermined. This CDR3 has 13 amino acids. CDR1 and CDR2 (germline): KGHSH, LQKENI. Trimming took off 2 bases at V and 6 bases at J, with 11 bases between the two ends. CDR3 region: CASSPTEMIEQYF. As DNA, the CDR3 is TGTGCCAGCTCACCAACAGAAATGATCGAGCAGTACTTC.

There are a few counts of this clonotype. This chain joins TRBV28 and TRBJ2-7, with TRBD1 identical over 7 bases. This CDR3 has 12 residues. Germline lookup yields CDR1 MDHEN and CDR2 SYDVKM. V lost 5 bases, J lost 13 bases, and 11 bases stayed unmatched. The chain's CDR3 is CASSIMGQPIYV. CDR3 DNA: TGTGCCAGCAGTATTATGGGACAGCCAATTTACGTC.

J is TRBJ1-2 and V is TRBV6-5; 9 nucleotides match TRBD1. After removal of 2 bases from V and 6 bases from J, the junction contained 4 bases not matched to a gene. Germline assignment: CDR1 MNHEY and CDR2 SVGAGI. The CDR3 sequence is 14 residues long. DNA for the CDR3: TGTGCCAGCAGTTACCCTGGACAGGGGAATGGCTACACCTTC. It is translated as CASSYPGQGNGYTF.

This clonotype was seen more than once but under ten times. J is TRBJ2-1 and V is TRBV10-3; D is undetermined. The ends were cut back, 6 bases at V and 4 bases at J, with 7 bases in the middle. The CDR3 totals 12 residues. Germline values: CDR1 ENHRY, CDR2 SYGVKD. The CDR3 bases are TGTGCCATCAGGAACGCATACAATGAGCAGTTCTTC. Translated: CAIRNAYNEQFF.

In its sample, this clonotype was seen a few times. The chain links TRBV6-2 or TRBV6-3 to TRBJ1-5; the D gene is possibly TRBD1 (5 bases). With 5 bases removed from V and 7 bases from J, the gap between germline ends came to 15 bases. CDR3 length: 14 residues. Germline CDR1 MNHEY, CDR2 SVGEGT. The CDR3 region has the DNA TGTGCCAGCAGTGACAGAGATATAGGGCAGCCCCAGCATTTT. Protein: CASSDRDIGQPQHF.

V and J are TRBV5-1 and TRBJ2-2; TRBD1 matches 7 bases. J gave up 4 bases and V 5 bases, and 8 bases lay outside the gene matches. This CDR3 has 15 amino acids. The germline gives CDR1 SGHRS, CDR2 YFSETQ. For the CDR3, the DNA is TGCGCCAGCAGACGACAGGGAGAGGCCACCGGGGAGCTGTTTTTT. It encodes CASRRQGEATGELFF.

This clonotype was recorded at least ten times. In DNA, the CDR3 is TGTGCCAGCAGTCCAGGGGTATACTCACCCCTCCACTTT. As protein: CASSPGVYSPLHF. This chain connects TRBV12-3 or TRBV12-4 to TRBJ1-6, with D possibly being TRBD1 (6 bases). This CDR3 is built from 13 residues. Trimming removed 5 bases from V and 10 bases from J, with 12 bases in between.

The genes are TRBV7-9 and TRBJ1-6; 7 bases align to TRBD1. The J segment lost 8 bases and the V segment lost 5 bases, leaving 12 bases of the junction unmatched. The germline gives CDR1 SEHNR, CDR2 FQNEAQ (reference sequence). The CDR3 sequence is 16 residues long. The CDR3 nucleotides read TGTGCCAGCAGCCCCCCAGGGGGGGTGGGGTATTCACCCCTCCACTTT. Translating gives CASSPPGGVGYSPLHF.

The chain employs TRBV7-9 and TRBJ2-1; D might be TRBD1 (6 bases). Germline V gene sequence: CDR1 SEHNR, CDR2 FQNEAQ (reference sequence). V gave up 2 bases and J gave up 3 bases, with 11 bases separating them. This CDR3 has 15 residues. DNA of the CDR3: TGTGCCAGCAGCTTAAATGGGGGCTACTACAATGAGCAGTTCTTC. Amino acid sequence: CASSLNGGYYNEQFF.

This clonotype came up a few times. The chain uses TRBV29-1 and TRBJ1-6; 10 bases are a match to TRBD1. V shed 7 bases, J shed 6 bases, and the junction held 6 bases outside the gene matches. The CDR3 runs to 14 residues. Germline CDR1 is SQVTM and CDR2 is ANQGSEA. CDR3 coding DNA: TGCAGCGCATCCGGGACAGGGGCTAATTCACCCCTCCACTTT. It specifies CSASGTGANSPLHF. The full variable domain, its missing parts supplied by reference TRBV29-1 and TRBJ1-6, is SAVISQKPSRDICQRGTSLTIQCQVDSQVTMMFWYRQQPGQSLTLIATANQGSEATYESGFVIDKFPISRPNLTFSTLTVSNMSPEDSSIYLCSASGTGANSPLHFGNGTRLTVT.

The chain uses TRBV24-1 and TRBJ2-1; no definite D call. The CDR3 sequence is 15 residues long. Germline V gene lookup returns CDR1 KGHDR and CDR2 SFDVKD. Trimming cost V 4 bases and J 9 bases, with 18 bases left between them. The CDR3 DNA is TGTGCCACCAGTGACCGGTGGGTCCTAGGTGGTGAGCAGTTCTTC. It specifies CATSDRWVLGGEQFF.

This chain connects TRBV7-8 to TRBJ2-2; D may be TRBD1 (5 bases). This CDR3 has 13 amino acids. The germline V gene has CDR1 SGHVS and CDR2 FQNEAQ. The CDR3 DNA is TGTGTGAACCAGGGCTCGAACACCGGGGAGCTGTTTTTT. Amino acid sequence: CVNQGSNTGELFF.

V usage is TRBV5-6 and J usage is TRBJ1-1; D gene unclear. Trimming stripped 4 bases from V and 1 base from J, with 11 bases between. This CDR3 has 14 residues. Per the germline V gene, CDR1 is SGHDT and CDR2 is YYEEEE. CDR3 sequence: CASSPLRPNTEAFF. DNA of the CDR3: TGTGCCAGCAGCCCCCTAAGGCCGAACACTGAAGCTTTCTTT.

The CDR3 loop reads CSAQPRGNQPQHF. The CDR3 DNA sequence: TGCAGTGCTCAGCCGAGGGGTAATCAGCCCCAGCATTTT. The J gene is TRBJ1-5, the V gene TRBV20-1; possibly TRBD1 for D (5 bases). Germline V gene data show CDR1 as DFQATT and CDR2 as SNEGSKA (reference sequence). Deletions cut 5 bases from V and 4 bases from J, with 12 bases between. This CDR3 is built from 13 residues.